A selection of T cell receptor beta chains follows, all from one sample in a study of T cell responses to AZD1222 COVID-19 vaccine. Method: immunoSEQ multiplex PCR; TCRdb's copy keeps in-frame clones and lacks some. This table has about 150,000 clones, 90% to 95% appearing once. The sequencing used peripheral blood, collected 28 days after the second AZD1222 dose. These receptors were obtained from an adult who received the AZD1222 COVID-19 vaccine. Each CDR3 is given with its conserved first and last residue. D genes are given only for firm matches. Clone size, where shown, is once, few, many, or a class for clones that have expanded.

d_call clone_size j_call v_call cdr3_nt cdr3_aa
TRBD1 NA TRBJ2-3 TRBV28 TGTGCCAGCAGACCGGGACAGGGGCCGGGAGATACGCAGTATTTT CASRPGQGPGDTQYF
NA NA TRBJ1-2 TRBV7-9 TGTGCCAGCAGCTTGAAGGAGGGTCCTAACTATGGCTACACCTTC CASSLKEGPNYGYTF
TRBD1 NA TRBJ1-5 TRBV19 TGTGCCAGTAGTGCCGGACAGGGCAGGAGCAATCAGCCCCAGCATTTT CASSAGQGRSNQPQHF
NA once TRBJ1-1 TRBV12-3/TRBV12-4 TGTGCCAGCAGCTGGACAGTGAACACTGAAGCTTTCTTT CASSWTVNTEAFF
TRBD2 NA TRBJ2-5 TRBV5-5 TGTGCCAGCAGCTACGGACTAGCGGGTCAAGAGACCCAGTACTTC CASSYGLAGQETQYF
TRBD2 NA TRBJ2-3 TRBV19 TGTGCCAGTACCCCGGCAAGCGGGGGCAATACGCAGTATTTT CASTPASGGNTQYF
NA NA TRBJ1-1 TRBV7-3 TGTGCCAGCAGCTCAGACAGGAACACTGAAGCTTTCTTT CASSSDRNTEAFF
NA NA TRBJ1-2 TRBV6-6 TGTGCCAGCAGACTAAACAGCGGGCGGGGGCATGGCTACACCTTC CASRLNSGRGHGYTF
NA NA TRBJ1-5 TRBV28 TGTGCCAGCAGCTCCGGCAATCAGCCCCAGCATTTT CASSSGNQPQHF
NA once TRBJ2-2 TRBV4-1 TGCGCCAGCAGCCAGGCTAGCCCGTCCGGGGAGCTGTTTTTT CASSQASPSGELFF
TRBD1 NA TRBJ1-6 TRBV7-9 TGTGCCAGCAGCTTATTCGTAGGGACAGCGAATTCACCCCTCCACTTT CASSLFVGTANSPLHF
NA NA TRBJ1-5 TRBV6-4 TGTGCCAGCAGTGAGGGGGCGCGGGGCAATCAGCCCCAGCATTTT CASSEGARGNQPQHF
NA NA TRBJ1-2 TRBV3-1/TRBV3-2 TGTGCCAGCAGCCCTCCCGGTGGGGGGACCTATGGCTACACCTTC CASSPPGGGTYGYTF
NA NA TRBJ1-4 TRBV18 TGTGCCAGCTCACCACCGGTGGGAGCTAGGGATGAAAAACTGTTTTTT CASSPPVGARDEKLFF
TRBD1 NA TRBJ1-2 TRBV19 TGTGCCAGTACCCTGACAGGGGGAGTCTATGGCTACACCTTC CASTLTGGVYGYTF
NA NA TRBJ2-7 TRBV7-2 TGTGCCAGCAGCTACGACTCTTCCTACGAGCAGTACTTC CASSYDSSYEQYF
NA NA TRBJ1-2 TRBV28 TGTGCCAGCAGGAAGCTCCAGGGGTGGCAGAACTATGGCTACACCTTC CASRKLQGWQNYGYTF
TRBD1 NA TRBJ2-3 TRBV15 TGTGCCACCAGCAGAGAAGGGGGCGACGGTACGACAGATACGCAGTATTTT CATSREGGDGTTDTQYF
TRBD1 NA TRBJ2-2 TRBV7-6 TGTGCCAGCAGCCGAAGACAGGGGACCGGGGAGCTGTTTTTT CASSRRQGTGELFF
TRBD1 NA TRBJ1-2 TRBV10-3 TGTGCCATCACTCTGACAGGGGAGGGCTATGGCTACACCTTC CAITLTGEGYGYTF
NA NA TRBJ1-2 TRBV4-3 TGCGCCAGCAGCCGCGGCAGGACGGCTACCCTCTATGGCTACACCTTC CASSRGRTATLYGYTF
NA NA TRBJ2-1 TRBV28 TGTGCCAGCAGTTTAGTGCCAAGCTCCTACAATGAGCAGTTCTTC CASSLVPSSYNEQFF
NA NA TRBJ1-5 TRBV27 TGTGCCAGCAGTTCCCATTATAGCAATCAGCCCCAGCATTTT CASSSHYSNQPQHF
NA NA TRBJ2-1 TRBV20-1 TGCAGTGCTAGTGAAGTTTACAATGAGCAGTTCTTC CSASEVYNEQFF
NA NA TRBJ1-4 TRBV7-2 TGTGCCAGCAGCTCTTCTAGGCCAGCAACTAATGAAAAACTGTTTTTT CASSSSRPATNEKLFF
NA few TRBJ2-2 TRBV4-2 TGTGCCAGCAGCCAAGATCGGAACTCTTGGGGTACCGGGGAGCTGTTTTTT CASSQDRNSWGTGELFF
TRBD1 NA TRBJ1-1 TRBV2 TGTGCCAGCACCGGGACAGGCGGCATGAACACTGAAGCTTTCTTT CASTGTGGMNTEAFF
NA NA TRBJ2-7 TRBV29-1 TGCAGCGGGGGGACGGACGCCTACGAGCAGTACTTC CSGGTDAYEQYF
NA NA TRBJ1-2 TRBV20-1 TGCAGTGCTAGTTTTATTTCGAGACCGGGTTTTAACTATGGCTACACCTTC CSASFISRPGFNYGYTF
NA NA TRBJ1-1 TRBV7-9 TGTGCCAGCAGCTCCGGACAGACGAACACTGAAGCTTTCTTT CASSSGQTNTEAFF
NA NA TRBJ2-2 TRBV7-6 TGTGCCAGCAGCTTATCAGTTAGGACACTCGCCGGGGAGCTGTTTTTT CASSLSVRTLAGELFF
NA NA TRBJ2-6 TRBV5-4 TGTGCCAGCAGCTTGGACTCGTCTGGGGCCAACGTCCTGACTTTC CASSLDSSGANVLTF
NA NA TRBJ1-2 TRBV7-9 TGTGCCAGCAGCTTGCGGGCAGGGTCATACTATGGCTACACCTTC CASSLRAGSYYGYTF